These T cell receptor beta chains were read from a single sample in a study of identical twins. TCRdb reprocessed the 5' RACE reads via MiXCR and lists one record per CDR3 protein. The table includes under 900,000 distinct CDR3 sequences, 18% detected once. This sample was shared with a second study, whose subject was T cells expressing NK-cell markers.

The specimen was PBMCs. The receptors were sampled from a woman younger than 30 in good health. Each CDR3 is given with its conserved first and last residue. Size is omitted from some rows. Given values are once, few, many or a class for expanded clones.

size	V	J	CDR3
few	TRBV5-1	TRBJ2-7	CASSLAPDRGEGQYF
.	TRBV5-1	TRBJ2-7	CASSVLGAGTGSYEQYF
.	TRBV6-2/TRBV6-3	TRBJ2-1	CASSLRIGEQFF
.	TRBV5-1	TRBJ1-3	CASSRVSQESSGNTIYF
many	TRBV5-1	TRBJ2-1	CASSLAGASYNEQFF
.	TRBV6-1	TRBJ2-3	CASSGDRSTDTQYF
few	TRBV20-1	TRBJ2-5	CSARDAGGYQETQYF
.	TRBV27	TRBJ2-3	CASTPTGWTDTQYF
.	TRBV5-1	TRBJ1-1	CASGFRGNTEAFF
few	TRBV25-1	TRBJ2-5	CASSDLGLAETQYF
.	TRBV4-3	TRBJ2-2	CASSQGQSASTGELFF
.	TRBV7-2	TRBJ2-7	CASSSQHFTYEQYF
many	TRBV20-1	TRBJ2-3	CSARRGTGDTQYF
.	TRBV29-1	TRBJ2-2	CSVGLNTGELFF
.	TRBV6-2/TRBV6-3	TRBJ2-7	CASSYSRDRSSYEQYF
.	TRBV3-1	TRBJ2-3	CASSLPGLASDTQYF
.	TRBV7-9	TRBJ2-4	CASSPATGENIQYF
.	TRBV6-1	TRBJ2-7	CASSDAPAGLSYEQYF
few	TRBV7-2	TRBJ2-1	CASSLGGGSWYNEQFF
few	TRBV12-3/TRBV12-4	TRBJ2-2	CASSPRAENTGELFF
.	TRBV28	TRBJ1-2	CASSTPYGYTF
.	TRBV20-1	TRBJ2-2	CSARDLGRVSTGELFF
.	TRBV7-2	TRBJ2-1	CASSSAPSGGVEQFF
.	TRBV5-1	TRBJ2-4	CASSRTGEKNIQYF
.	TRBV20-1	TRBJ2-7	CSAPDDSYEQYF
.	TRBV19	TRBJ1-5	CASRTQGTYQPQHF
.	TRBV5-1	TRBJ1-1	CASSLLDGKNTEAFF
.	TRBV30	TRBJ2-3	CAWSRIFGRTDTQYF
few	TRBV5-1	TRBJ1-1	CASSLEGPVRTEAFF
few	TRBV30	TRBJ2-1	CAWSGLKLAGAGEQFF
.	TRBV11-2	TRBJ2-2	CASSLGGGATGELFF
few	TRBV7-2	TRBJ2-7	CASSLARWTAFYEQYF
few	TRBV20-1	TRBJ2-7	CSATTHGREQYF
few	TRBV20-1	TRBJ2-1	CSARETPSSYNEQFF
.	TRBV7-9	TRBJ2-7	CASSLTSRTYEQYF
few	TRBV25-1	TRBJ2-7	CASSDNRGRYEQYF
many	TRBV12-3/TRBV12-4	TRBJ1-2	CASRDRGYGNYGYTF
.	TRBV3-1	TRBJ2-5	CASSQVSRGRGETQYF
.	TRBV5-5	TRBJ1-5	CASSLDLRDRSNQPQHF
.	TRBV6-5	TRBJ1-1	CASSYRADSPNTEAFF
.	TRBV6-2/TRBV6-3	TRBJ2-1	CASSDPGTQQFF
few	TRBV5-1	TRBJ2-5	CASSLEGWWETQYF
.	TRBV3-1	TRBJ2-7	CASSQYRGPGEQYF
few	TRBV15	TRBJ1-5	CATSRAEGQPQHF
.	TRBV6-8	TRBJ1-5	CASSWDRVYGQPQHF
.	TRBV3-1	TRBJ2-2	CASSQGKGSGELFF
.	TRBV4-2	TRBJ2-5	CAMGPGQVAQYF
.	TRBV12-3/TRBV12-4	TRBJ1-1	CASSPSQGAFF
.	TRBV5-1	TRBJ1-1	CASSSTYGSRGTEAFF
once	TRBV20-1	TRBJ2-1	CSARGGFANNEQFF
many	TRBV7-2	TRBJ2-1	CASSNTGEGEQFF
few	TRBV7-2	TRBJ2-5	CASSLMRQETQYF